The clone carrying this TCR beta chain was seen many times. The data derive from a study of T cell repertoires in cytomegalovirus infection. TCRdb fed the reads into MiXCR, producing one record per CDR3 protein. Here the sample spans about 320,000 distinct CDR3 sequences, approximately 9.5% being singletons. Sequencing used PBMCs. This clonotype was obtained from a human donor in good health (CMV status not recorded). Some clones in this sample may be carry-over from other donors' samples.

The CDR3 sequence is CASSLKQAVEGAYEQYF. The CDR3 DNA reads TGTGCCAGCAGCTTAAAGCAGGCGGTAGAAGGGGCCTACGAGCAGTACTTC. The gene calls are TRBV11-2 and TRBJ2-7; maybe TRBD1 (5 bases). The germline CDR1 and CDR2 sequences are SGHAT and FQNNGV. Trimming shortened V by 2 bases and J by 2 bases, and 19 bases separated the two germline ends. The CDR3 loop spans 17 amino acids. The variable domain in full, completed from reference TRBV11-2 and TRBJ2-7, reads EAGVAQSPRYKIIEKRQSVAFWCNPISGHATLYWYQQILGQGPKLLIQFQNNGVVDDSQLPKDRFSAERLKGVDSTLKIQPAKLEDSAVYLCASSLKQAVEGAYEQYFGPGTRLTVT.